A selection of T cell receptor beta chains follows, all from one sample in a study of T-cell memory formation after mild COVID-19. MiXCR, applied by TCRdb to the 5' RACE reads, yields one record per CDR3 protein. The table lists under 600,000 distinct CDR3 sequences, roughly 21% of them singletons, with around 9.2% in the top ten. The source material was PBMCs or a T cell subset sorted from them (not recorded which). These receptors all stem from an adult woman who had mild COVID-19 (a few samples of this study predate the infection). Cell type and time point are not known. The CDR3 runs from the conserved cysteine through the conserved F or W. Each record gives: J gene, CDR3 length, V gene, CDR3 protein.

TRBJ1-2 | 13 | TRBV27 | CASSSNDGQGHTF
TRBJ2-1 | 16 | TRBV7-2 | CASSLTTGTGMNEQFF
TRBJ1-1 | 11 | TRBV7-9 | CASIVRGGAFF
TRBJ1-1 | 14 | TRBV7-9 | CASSPPRGVTEAFF
TRBJ2-4 | 14 | TRBV27 | CASSPRDNPDHQYF
TRBJ2-5 | 15 | TRBV7-9 | CASSFLGEGQETQYF
TRBJ1-5 | 13 | TRBV19 | CASSPPEYLSQHF
TRBJ1-2 | 13 | TRBV7-9 | CASSLPGAGGYTF
TRBJ2-1 | 11 | TRBV12-3/TRBV12-4 | CASSRDREQFF
TRBJ2-5 | 14 | TRBV12-3/TRBV12-4 | CASMASGGGETQYF
TRBJ2-3 | 13 | TRBV6-5 | CASSSSVGYTQYF
TRBJ2-2 | 14 | TRBV4-3 | CASSQDQTTGELFF
TRBJ2-5 | 14 | TRBV7-2 | CASSPSGRGETQYF
TRBJ1-1 | 14 | TRBV29-1 | CSVQATGMNTEAFF
TRBJ1-2 | 12 | TRBV2 | CASSGEAYGYTF
TRBJ2-1 | 17 | TRBV7-9 | CASRPKPGTAAYNEQFF
TRBJ1-2 | 13 | TRBV25-1 | CASSEYVGTGYTF
TRBJ2-7 | 15 | TRBV5-1 | CASSLNRGPQYEQYF
TRBJ1-1 | 15 | TRBV5-1 | CASSSTGRSPTLAFF
TRBJ2-1 | 15 | TRBV19 | CASSIGQGYYNEQFF
TRBJ2-1 | 16 | TRBV7-6 | CASSRIAEPLGGEQFF
TRBJ2-1 | 17 | TRBV4-1 | CASSPRLSSGGSNEQFF
TRBJ1-2 | 15 | TRBV5-4 | CASSFEGIPNYGYTF
TRBJ1-1 | 14 | TRBV5-1 | CASRLGGDNTEAFF
TRBJ2-5 | 13 | TRBV4-1 | CASNGGGEETQYF
TRBJ1-6 | 15 | TRBV5-6 | CASSLDPLYNSPLHF
TRBJ2-4 | 12 | TRBV9 | CASRREPGPYYF
TRBJ2-2 | 14 | TRBV6-5 | CASSFQQGTGELFF
TRBJ2-7 | 15 | TRBV10-2 | CASSESESPRYEQYF
TRBJ2-3 | 13 | TRBV11-3 | CASSAGPKYTQYF
TRBJ2-7 | 12 | TRBV12-3/TRBV12-4 | CASSQRGVEQYF
TRBJ1-4 | 14 | TRBV28 | CASSPPGPNEKLFF
TRBJ2-5 | 14 | TRBV6-5 | CASSRDRGLETQYF
TRBJ2-1 | 16 | TRBV24-1 | CATSDSRTSGRDEQFF
TRBJ1-1 | 14 | TRBV6-6 | CASSTNRGNTEAFF
TRBJ1-5 | 15 | TRBV7-8 | CASSLDRAGGQPQHF
TRBJ2-1 | 14 | TRBV12-3/TRBV12-4 | CASRLGLSGDEQFF
TRBJ1-2 | 15 | TRBV28 | CASLEERQNNYGYTF
TRBJ2-7 | 15 | TRBV20-1 | CSARDRLGQSFEQYF
TRBJ1-1 | 11 | TRBV12-3/TRBV12-4 | CASIRQGEAFF
TRBJ1-6 | 14 | TRBV7-2 | CASSNDRGNSPLHF
TRBJ2-2 | 12 | TRBV10-3 | CAISSGSGELFF
TRBJ2-3 | 17 | TRBV9 | CASSVGPQGGHTDTQYF
TRBJ2-7 | 15 | TRBV9 | CASSVGGGPGSEQYF
TRBJ1-1 | 15 | TRBV7-8 | CASSLAKRGSSEAFF
TRBJ2-2 | 16 | TRBV30 | CAWRPPWVSLTGELFF
TRBJ1-5 | 16 | TRBV20-1 | CSARDLLGQGGQPQHF
TRBJ2-7 | 14 | TRBV10-3 | CATRGDRDSYEQYF
TRBJ2-5 | 13 | TRBV29-1 | CSVAAGDEETQYF
TRBJ1-1 | 14 | TRBV7-8 | CASSHQGEGAEAFF
TRBJ1-3 | 16 | TRBV6-5 | CASSRQGLLAGNTIYF
TRBJ2-7 | 14 | TRBV12-3/TRBV12-4 | CASSLDGGPYEQYF
TRBJ2-2 | 13 | TRBV30 | CAWKGPNTGELFF
TRBJ2-6 | 20 | TRBV5-1 | CASSHSKPLQGALGANVLTF
TRBJ1-2 | 16 | TRBV12-3/TRBV12-4 | CASSPPQGAANYGYTF
TRBJ1-1 | 14 | TRBV5-1 | CASTQGGASTEAFF
TRBJ2-1 | 15 | TRBV4-3 | CASSQDDSSYNEQFF
TRBJ2-5 | 15 | TRBV20-1 | CSAREGGLPQETQYF
TRBJ2-1 | 13 | TRBV7-9 | CASFPSVRNEQFF